This is a list of T cell receptor beta chains from one sample in a study of blood T cells in healthy people across ages. TCRdb reprocessed the 5' RACE reads with MiXCR, giving one entry per CDR3 protein. The sample includes roughly 1.7 million distinct CDR3 sequences, approximately 32% of them seen just once. Material for sequencing was blood. The receptors were gathered from a woman aged 30 to 39 in good health. The CDR3 runs from the conserved cysteine through the conserved F or W. The order of the fields is CDR3 protein, CDR3 DNA, clone size, V gene, D gene, CDR3 length, J gene. D genes are given only for firm matches. Clone sizes are given selectively: once, few, many, or a class where the clone is expanded.

CASRGVGTSGSGGADTQYF	TGTGCCAGCCGAGGGGTTGGGACTAGCGGGAGTGGCGGCGCAGATACGCAGTATTTT	NA	TRBV12-3/TRBV12-4	TRBD2	19	TRBJ2-3
CSARDSRLSTEAFF	TGCAGTGCTAGAGATTCCAGACTCAGCACTGAAGCTTTCTTT	NA	TRBV20-1	NA	14	TRBJ1-1
CASSQDLGSYEQYF	TGCGCCAGCAGCCAAGATCTAGGGTCCTACGAGCAGTACTTC	many	TRBV4-1	NA	14	TRBJ2-7
CASSFGTTFGNEQFF	TGTGCCAGCAGCTTTGGGACGACCTTCGGCAATGAGCAGTTCTTC	NA	TRBV3-1	NA	15	TRBJ2-1
CSATTGLGWTEAFF	TGCAGTGCCACGACAGGTCTGGGGTGGACTGAAGCTTTCTTT	NA	TRBV20-1	NA	14	TRBJ1-1
CSATLAGTRGGPDTQYF	TGCAGTGCCACACTAGCGGGCACCCGTGGGGGCCCAGATACGCAGTATTTT	few	TRBV20-1	TRBD2	17	TRBJ2-3
CSVQGLYGYTF	TGCAGCGTCCAGGGTCTCTATGGCTACACCTTC	many	TRBV29-1	NA	11	TRBJ1-2
CANSFSSGGAETQYF	TGTGCCAACAGCTTCTCTAGCGGGGGGGCAGAGACCCAGTACTTC	NA	TRBV7-8	TRBD2	15	TRBJ2-5
CASSHDRGLAGGDTQYF	TGTGCCAGCAGCCACGACAGGGGGCTCGCGGGAGGAGATACGCAGTATTTT	NA	TRBV4-2	TRBD1	17	TRBJ2-3
CASSPGGSGRYGNIQYF	TGTGCCAGCAGCCCCGGCGGCAGCGGGAGGTATGGAAACATTCAGTACTTC	NA	TRBV9	TRBD2	17	TRBJ2-4
CSVEGTTRNTIYF	TGCAGCGTTGAAGGGACTACTAGAAACACCATATATTTT	NA	TRBV29-1	NA	13	TRBJ1-3
CASNQWGGLAGATDTQYF	TGCGCCAGCAACCAATGGGGAGGTCTAGCGGGGGCTACAGATACGCAGTATTTT	NA	TRBV4-1	TRBD2	18	TRBJ2-3
CSASTSRPGEQYF	TGCAGTGCTTCTACGTCGAGGCCGGGAGAGCAGTACTTC	many	TRBV20-1	NA	13	TRBJ2-7
CAGKGLPITSYEQYF	TGCGCCGGCAAGGGACTGCCCATAACCTCCTACGAGCAGTACTTC	once	TRBV10-1	NA	15	TRBJ2-7
CASSSRRSTQETQYF	TGTGCCAGCAGTTCTCGTAGAAGTACGCAAGAGACCCAGTACTTC	few	TRBV28	NA	15	TRBJ2-5
CASRIPLAGGLYEQYF	TGTGCCAGCAGAATACCACTAGCGGGAGGACTGTACGAGCAGTACTTC	NA	TRBV27	TRBD2	16	TRBJ2-7
CATSRPKNTQYF	TGTGCCACCAGCAGACCCAAAAATACGCAGTATTTT	many	TRBV15	NA	12	TRBJ2-3
CASSQDRLQGPGAFF	TGCGCCAGCAGCCAAGATCGTCTACAGGGCCCTGGAGCTTTCTTT	NA	TRBV4-1	NA	15	TRBJ1-1
CATSDSKRNTQYF	TGTGCCACCAGTGATTCGAAGCGGAATACGCAGTATTTT	NA	TRBV24-1	NA	13	TRBJ2-3
CANSPRVTSGRVESSYNEQFF	TGTGCCAACTCACCCCGTGTGACTAGCGGGAGGGTCGAGAGCTCCTACAATGAGCAGTTCTTC	NA	TRBV18	TRBD2	21	TRBJ2-1
CASSPWLRRQGTEAFF	TGTGCCAGCAGCCCCTGGCTTCGGCGGCAGGGCACTGAAGCTTTCTTT	few	TRBV7-3	NA	16	TRBJ1-1
CSARDPGRLHYGYTF	TGCAGTGCTAGAGATCCGGGCAGGCTCCACTATGGCTACACCTTC	few	TRBV20-1	NA	15	TRBJ1-2
CAWSHRQGDSTDTQYF	TGTGCCTGGAGCCACCGACAGGGGGACAGCACAGATACGCAGTATTTT	NA	TRBV30	TRBD1	16	TRBJ2-3
CSAQLAGGYNEQFF	TGCAGTGCTCAGCTAGCGGGCGGATACAATGAGCAGTTCTTC	NA	TRBV20-1	TRBD2	14	TRBJ2-1
CATAPRLAGEDTQYF	TGTGCCACCGCACCCCGACTAGCGGGGGAGGATACGCAGTATTTT	NA	TRBV10-3	TRBD2	15	TRBJ2-3
CASSQDGSYNEQFF	TGTGCCAGCAGCCAGGACGGGTCCTACAATGAGCAGTTCTTC	many	TRBV3-1	NA	14	TRBJ2-1
CASSLDGRYNEQFF	TGTGCCAGCAGTTTAGACGGGAGGTACAATGAGCAGTTCTTC	NA	TRBV12-3/TRBV12-4	TRBD2	14	TRBJ2-1
CASSNDRGRGDEQYF	TGTGCCAGCAGTAATGACAGGGGGCGCGGGGACGAGCAGTACTTC	NA	TRBV2	TRBD1	15	TRBJ2-7
CASSLGTRSYEQYF	TGTGCCAGCAGCTTGGGCACTCGATCCTACGAGCAGTACTTC	few	TRBV5-6	NA	14	TRBJ2-7
CASSLSAGGIADTQYF	TGCGCCAGCAGCTTATCAGCGGGGGGGATCGCAGATACGCAGTATTTT	NA	TRBV5-1	TRBD2	16	TRBJ2-3
CASSEAGAKEIYEQYF	TGTGCCAGCAGTGAAGCGGGGGCCAAAGAGATTTACGAGCAGTACTTC	NA	TRBV2	NA	16	TRBJ2-7
CATRTSGTRNEQFF	TGTGCCACCAGGACTAGCGGGACCCGGAATGAGCAGTTCTTC	NA	TRBV2	TRBD2	14	TRBJ2-1
CSASRGYYNEQFF	TGCAGTGCTTCAAGGGGCTACTACAATGAGCAGTTCTTC	NA	TRBV20-1	NA	13	TRBJ2-1
CSLSRAGGEQFF	TGCAGTTTATCACGGGCGGGAGGTGAGCAGTTCTTC	few	TRBV20-1	TRBD2	12	TRBJ2-1
CASSFSLVGTQYF	TGTGCCAGCAGTTTTTCGTTAGTCGGGACCCAGTACTTC	NA	TRBV27	NA	13	TRBJ2-5
CAGSQTGPAGAKETQYF	TGTGCCGGCAGCCAAACGGGACCAGCGGGGGCGAAGGAGACCCAGTACTTC	NA	TRBV4-2	TRBD2	17	TRBJ2-5
CASSLTGPQTQYF	TGTGCCAGCAGCTTAACTGGGCCCCAGACCCAGTACTTC	few	TRBV7-6	NA	13	TRBJ2-5